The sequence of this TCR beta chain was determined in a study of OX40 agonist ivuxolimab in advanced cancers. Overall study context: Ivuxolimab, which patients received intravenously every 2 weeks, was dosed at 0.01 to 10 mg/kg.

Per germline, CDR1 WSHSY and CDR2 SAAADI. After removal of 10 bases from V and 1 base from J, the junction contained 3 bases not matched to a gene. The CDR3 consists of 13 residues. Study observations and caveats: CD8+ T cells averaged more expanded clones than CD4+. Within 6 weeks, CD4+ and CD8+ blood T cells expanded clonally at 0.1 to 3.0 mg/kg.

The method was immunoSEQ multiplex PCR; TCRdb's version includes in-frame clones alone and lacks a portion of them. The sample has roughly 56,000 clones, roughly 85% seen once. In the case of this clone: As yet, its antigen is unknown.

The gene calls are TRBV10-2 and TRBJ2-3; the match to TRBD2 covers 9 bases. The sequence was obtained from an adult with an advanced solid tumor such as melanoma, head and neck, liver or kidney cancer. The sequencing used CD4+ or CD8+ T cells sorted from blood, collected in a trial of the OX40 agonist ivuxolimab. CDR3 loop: CATRTSGTDTQYF. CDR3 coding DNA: TGCGCCACCCGGACTAGCGGCACAGATACGCAGTATTTT.